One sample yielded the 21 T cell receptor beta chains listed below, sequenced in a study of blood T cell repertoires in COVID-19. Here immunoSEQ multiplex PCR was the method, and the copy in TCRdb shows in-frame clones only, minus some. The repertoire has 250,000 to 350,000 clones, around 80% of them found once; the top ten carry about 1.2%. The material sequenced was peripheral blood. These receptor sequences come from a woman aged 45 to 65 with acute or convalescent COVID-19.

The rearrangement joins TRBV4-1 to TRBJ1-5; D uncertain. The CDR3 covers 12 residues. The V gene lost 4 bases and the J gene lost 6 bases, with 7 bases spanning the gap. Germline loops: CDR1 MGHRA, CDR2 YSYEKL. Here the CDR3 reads CASSPGGQPQHF. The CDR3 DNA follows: TGCGCCAGCAGCCCAGGTGGTCAGCCCCAGCATTTT.

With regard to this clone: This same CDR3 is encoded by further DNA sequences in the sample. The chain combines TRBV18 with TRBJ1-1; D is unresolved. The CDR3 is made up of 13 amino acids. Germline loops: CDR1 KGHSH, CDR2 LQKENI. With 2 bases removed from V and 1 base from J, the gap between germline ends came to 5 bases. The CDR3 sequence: CASSPTGNTEAFF. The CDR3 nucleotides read TGTGCCAGCTCACCAACTGGGAACACTGAAGCTTTCTTT.

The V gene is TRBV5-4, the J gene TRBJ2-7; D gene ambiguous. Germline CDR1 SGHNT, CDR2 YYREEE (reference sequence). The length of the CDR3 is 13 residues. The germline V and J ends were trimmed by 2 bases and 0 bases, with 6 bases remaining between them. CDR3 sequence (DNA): TGTGCCAGCAGCTTTTATAGCTCCTACGAGCAGTACTTC. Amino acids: CASSFYSSYEQYF.

The CDR3 DNA reads as TGTGCCTGGGGCCTCTCTGGAAACACCATATATTTT. This translates into CAWGLSGNTIYF. This chain connects TRBV30 to TRBJ1-3; D is unresolved. The germline V and J ends were trimmed by 5 bases and 0 bases, with 5 bases remaining between them. CDR3 length: 12 amino acids. The germline V gene has CDR1 GTSNPN and CDR2 SVGIG (reference sequence).

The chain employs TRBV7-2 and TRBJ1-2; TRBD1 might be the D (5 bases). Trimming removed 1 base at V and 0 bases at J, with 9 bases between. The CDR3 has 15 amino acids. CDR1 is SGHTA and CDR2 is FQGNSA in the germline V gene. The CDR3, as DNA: TGTGCCAGCAGCTTAGAACCAGGGTCTAACTATGGCTACACCTTC. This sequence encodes CASSLEPGSNYGYTF.

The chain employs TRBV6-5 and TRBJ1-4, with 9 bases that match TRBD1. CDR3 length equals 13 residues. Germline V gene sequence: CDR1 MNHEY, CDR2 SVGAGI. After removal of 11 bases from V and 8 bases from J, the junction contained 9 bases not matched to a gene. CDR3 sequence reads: CACRTGGREKLFF. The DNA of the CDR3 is TGTGCCTGCCGCACAGGGGGCCGAGAAAAACTGTTTTTT.

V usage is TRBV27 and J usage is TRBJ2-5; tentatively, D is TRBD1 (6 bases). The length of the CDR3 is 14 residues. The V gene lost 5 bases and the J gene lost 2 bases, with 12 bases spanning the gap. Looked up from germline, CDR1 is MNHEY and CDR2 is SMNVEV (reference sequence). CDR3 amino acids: CASSETGAQETQYF. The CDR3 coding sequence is TGTGCCAGCAGTGAGACAGGTGCTCAAGAGACCCAGTACTTC.

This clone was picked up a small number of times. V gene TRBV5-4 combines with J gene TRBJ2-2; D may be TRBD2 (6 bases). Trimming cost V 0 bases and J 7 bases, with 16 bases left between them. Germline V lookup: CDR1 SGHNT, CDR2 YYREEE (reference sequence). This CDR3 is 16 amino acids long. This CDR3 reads CASSLGGARGIGELFF. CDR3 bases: TGTGCCAGCAGCTTGGGAGGGGCCCGGGGGATCGGGGAGCTGTTTTTT.

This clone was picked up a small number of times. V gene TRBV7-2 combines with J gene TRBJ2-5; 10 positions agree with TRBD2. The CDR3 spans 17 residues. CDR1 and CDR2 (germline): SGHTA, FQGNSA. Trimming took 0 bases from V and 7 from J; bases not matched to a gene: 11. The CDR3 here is CASSLALEAGGQGTQYF. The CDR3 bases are TGTGCCAGCAGCTTAGCGCTCGAAGCGGGGGGGCAGGGGACCCAGTACTTC.

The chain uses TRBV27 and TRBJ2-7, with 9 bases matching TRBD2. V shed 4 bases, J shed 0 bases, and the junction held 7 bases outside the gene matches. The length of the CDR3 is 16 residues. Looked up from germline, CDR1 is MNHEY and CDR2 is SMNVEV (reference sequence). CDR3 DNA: TGTGCCAGCAGTTCCTCCGGACTAGCGTCCTCCTACGAGCAGTACTTC. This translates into CASSSSGLASSYEQYF.

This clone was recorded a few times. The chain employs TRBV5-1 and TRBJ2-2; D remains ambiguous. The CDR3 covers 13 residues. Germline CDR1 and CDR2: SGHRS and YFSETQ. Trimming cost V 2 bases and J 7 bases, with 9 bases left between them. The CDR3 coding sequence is TGCGCCAGCAGCTTCAACTCCAACGGGGAGCTGTTTTTT. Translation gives CASSFNSNGELFF.

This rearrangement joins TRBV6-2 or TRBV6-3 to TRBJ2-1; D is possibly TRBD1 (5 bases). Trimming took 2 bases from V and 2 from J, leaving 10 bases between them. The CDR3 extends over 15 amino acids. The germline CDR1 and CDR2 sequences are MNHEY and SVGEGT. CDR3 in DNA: TGTGCCAGCAGTTACCTTCAGGGTGCCTACAATGAGCAGTTCTTC. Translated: CASSYLQGAYNEQFF.

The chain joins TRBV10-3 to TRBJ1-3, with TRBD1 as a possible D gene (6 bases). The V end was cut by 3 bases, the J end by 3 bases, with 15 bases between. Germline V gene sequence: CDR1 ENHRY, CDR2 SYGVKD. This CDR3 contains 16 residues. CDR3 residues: CAISDGRGALGNTIYF. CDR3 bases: TGTGCCATCAGTGATGGACGGGGGGCGCTTGGAAACACCATATATTTT.

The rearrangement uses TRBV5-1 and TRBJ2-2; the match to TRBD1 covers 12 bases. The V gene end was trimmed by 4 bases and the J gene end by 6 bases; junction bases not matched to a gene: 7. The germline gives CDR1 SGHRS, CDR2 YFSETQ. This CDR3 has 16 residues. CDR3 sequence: CASSGAGQGAAGELFF. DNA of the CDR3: TGCGCCAGCAGCGGGGCGGGACAGGGGGCCGCCGGGGAGCTGTTTTTT.

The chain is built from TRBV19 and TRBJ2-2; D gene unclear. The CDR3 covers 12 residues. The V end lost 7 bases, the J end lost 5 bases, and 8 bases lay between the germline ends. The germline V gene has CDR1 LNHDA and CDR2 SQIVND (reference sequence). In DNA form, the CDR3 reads TGTGCCAGTACTCCCTTAACCGGGGAGCTGTTTTTT. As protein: CASTPLTGELFF.

CDR3: CASSFSGTSGRKAGELFF. The CDR3 DNA reads as TGTGCCAGCAGCTTCTCCGGGACTAGCGGGAGAAAGGCCGGGGAGCTGTTTTTT. The chain carries TRBV7-2 and TRBJ2-2, with 14 positions matching TRBD2. CDR1 and CDR2 (germline): SGHTA, FQGNSA. With 3 bases clipped from V and 6 bases from J, the junction kept 9 bases outside the gene matches. The length of the CDR3 is 18 residues.

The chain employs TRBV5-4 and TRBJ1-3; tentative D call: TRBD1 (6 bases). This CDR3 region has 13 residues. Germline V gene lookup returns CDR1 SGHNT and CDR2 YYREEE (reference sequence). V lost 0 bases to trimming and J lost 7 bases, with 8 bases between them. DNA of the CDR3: TGTGCCAGCAGCTTGGGGCAGGGGAACACCATATATTTT. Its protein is CASSLGQGNTIYF. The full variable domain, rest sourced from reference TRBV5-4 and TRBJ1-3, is ETGVTQSPTHLIKTRGQQVTLRCSSQSGHNTVSWYQQALGQGPQFIFQYYREEENGRGNFPPRFSGLQFPNYSSELNVNALELDDSALYLCASSLGQGNTIYFGEGSWLTVV.

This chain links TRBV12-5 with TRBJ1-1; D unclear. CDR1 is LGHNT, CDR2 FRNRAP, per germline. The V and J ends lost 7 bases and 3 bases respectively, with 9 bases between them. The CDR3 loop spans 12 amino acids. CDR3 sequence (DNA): TGTGCTAGTGTCCGAGGGTACACTGAAGCTTTCTTT. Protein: CASVRGYTEAFF.

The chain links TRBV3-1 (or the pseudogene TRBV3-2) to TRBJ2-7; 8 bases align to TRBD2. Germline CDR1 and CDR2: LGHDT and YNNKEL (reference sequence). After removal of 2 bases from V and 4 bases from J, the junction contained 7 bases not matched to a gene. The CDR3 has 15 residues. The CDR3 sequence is CASSQTEAGAYEQYF. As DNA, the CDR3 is TGTGCCAGCAGCCAAACGGAAGCGGGAGCTTACGAGCAGTACTTC.

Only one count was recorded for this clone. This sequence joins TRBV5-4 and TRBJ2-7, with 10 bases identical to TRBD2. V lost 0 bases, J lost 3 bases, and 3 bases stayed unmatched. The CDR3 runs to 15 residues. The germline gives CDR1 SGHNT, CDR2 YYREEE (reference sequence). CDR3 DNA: TGTGCCAGCAGCTTGGGGACTAGCGGAGGCTACGAGCAGTACTTC. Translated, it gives CASSLGTSGGYEQYF.

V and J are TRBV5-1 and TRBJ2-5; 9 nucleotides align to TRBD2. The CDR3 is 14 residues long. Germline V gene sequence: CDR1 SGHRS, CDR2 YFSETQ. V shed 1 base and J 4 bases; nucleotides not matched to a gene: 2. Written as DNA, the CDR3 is TGCGCCAGCAGCTTGCAGACTAGCGGAGAGACCCAGTACTTC. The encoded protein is CASSLQTSGETQYF. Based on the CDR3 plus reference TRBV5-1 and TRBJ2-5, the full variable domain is KAGVTQTPRYLIKTRGQQVTLSCSPISGHRSVSWYQQTPGQGLQFLFEYFSETQRNKGNFPGRFSGRQFSNSRSEMNVSTLELGDSALYLCASSLQTSGETQYFGPGTRLLVL.